The sequence of this TCR beta chain was determined in a study of cytomegalovirus exposure and HLA in healthy donors. Findings and limits, study-wide: Earlier analysis looked at TCR beta V segments, and most were productive about 90% or about 30% of the time. In a later analysis, across HLA loci, associated TCR counts were highest for DRB1, lowest for HLA-C. Indistinguishability led to the exclusion of some V segments, TRBV6-2 and TRBV6-3 included. Most likely, a cluster of highly shared sequence variants arose as a sequencing artifact.

Primers: 60 Vbeta forward and 13 Jbeta reverse. Sequencing was performed with immunoSEQ multiplex PCR; in TCRdb, only in-frame clones are kept and a portion is missing. This table has roughly 190,000 clones, around 75% appearing once. Germline loops: CDR1 SGHDN, CDR2 FVKESK. Trimming took off 0 bases at V and 8 bases at J, with 18 bases between the two ends. The CDR3 runs to 16 residues. With regard to this clone: As yet, its antigen is unknown.

The chain is built from TRBV14 and TRBJ2-3; possible D gene TRBD2, 5 bases. The receptor was derived from a man between 40 and 49 years old in good health and CMV-seropositive. Input material: PBMCs. CDR3 loop: CASSQDEVFPGVTQYF. The CDR3 coding sequence is TGTGCCAGCAGCCAAGATGAGGTTTTCCCCGGGGTTACGCAGTATTTT.